This T cell receptor beta chain was sequenced for a study of preoperative IRX-2 immunotherapy in early breast cancer. The length of the CDR3 is 16 residues. In germline, CDR1 is MNHGY, CDR2 SAAAGT. The V end lost 6 bases, the J end lost 0 bases, and 18 bases lay between the germline ends. The treatment: preoperative locoregional IRX-2 cytokine immunotherapy. Preoperative locoregional IRX-2 cytokine immunotherapy was tested in the phase Ib source study. Clones were sequenced by immunoSEQ multiplex PCR, and TCRdb holds only the in-frame ones, with some missing. The data contain fewer than 400 clones, over 75% of them singletons.

The chain uses TRBV6-8 and TRBJ2-7, with D perhaps TRBD2 (6 bases). The sequencing used tumor tissue, collected before IRX-2 immunotherapy. This TCR was recovered from a human donor with breast cancer. The CDR3 nucleotides are TGTGCCAGCAGCCCCCCTCCGGGGGTGAACTCCTACGAGCAGTACTTC. Residues: CASSPPPGVNSYEQYF.